The 15 T cell receptor beta chains in this list originate from one sample, sequenced in a study of identical twins. TCRdb called the 5' RACE reads again in MiXCR, with one record for every CDR3 protein. There are around 960,000 distinct CDR3 sequences in the sample; about 12% occur only once, and around 1.6% lies in the top ten. These data were likewise used in another study, on yellow fever vaccine responses in identical twins.

Specimen: PBMCs. These receptors were collected from a woman aged 18 to 35 in good health.

The sample holds one count of this clonotype. One end of the junction does not line up with germline, which may come from a read error. The chain has TRBV29-1 and TRBJ2-5; D gene unclear. Germline V gene data show CDR1 as SQVTM and CDR2 as ANQGSEA. The CDR3 sequence is 9 residues long. The CDR3 protein is CSVGPPVSF. DNA of the CDR3: TGCAGCGTTGGACCCCCTGTTTCCTTC. Based on the CDR3 plus reference TRBV29-1 and TRBJ2-5, the full variable domain is SAVISQKPSRDICQRGTSLTIQCQVDSQVTMMFWYRQQPGQSLTLIATANQGSEATYESGFVIDKFPISRPNLTFSTLTVSNMSPEDSSIYLCSVGPPVSFGPGTRLLVL.

V is TRBV18 and J is TRBJ1-1; D not certain. This CDR3 is built from 15 residues. Germline CDR1 KGHSH, CDR2 LQKENI. V was trimmed by 2 bases and J by 1 base, leaving 11 bases between them. Here the CDR3 reads CASSPGIIRNTEAFF. Here the CDR3 DNA reads TGTGCCAGCTCACCAGGTATCATTCGGAACACTGAAGCTTTCTTT.

This clonotype turned up a few times. The chain employs TRBV12-3 or TRBV12-4 and TRBJ1-1; D not resolved. The V end lost 3 bases, the J end lost 1 base, and 9 bases lay between the germline ends. This CDR3 spans 14 amino acids. The CDR3 DNA follows: TGTGCCAGCAGTTTTATGGGGAGGAACACTGAAGCTTTCTTT. It codes for CASSFMGRNTEAFF.

The genes are TRBV7-9 and TRBJ2-1; no clear D gene. V was clipped by 0 bases and J by 9 bases, with 12 bases between them. The germline CDR1 and CDR2 sequences are SEHNR and FQNEAQ (reference sequence). This CDR3 contains 14 residues. The CDR3: CASSLALRPGEQFF. The CDR3 DNA is TGTGCCAGCAGCTTAGCGCTCAGACCCGGTGAGCAGTTCTTC.

This clonotype was observed a handful of times. V gene TRBV6-5 combines with J gene TRBJ1-5, with D unclear. CDR1 is MNHEY, CDR2 SVGAGI, per germline. V lost 2 bases and J 6 bases, leaving 14 bases between the germline ends. The CDR3 is 15 amino acids. The CDR3 reads CASSYVQGSGQPQHF. In DNA form, the CDR3 reads TGTGCCAGCAGTTACGTCCAAGGGAGTGGTCAGCCCCAGCATTTT.

This clonotype appeared a few times. This sequence joins TRBV28 and TRBJ2-3; 11 positions match TRBD1. The junction had 6 bases not matched to a gene; V was cut back by 6 bases and J by 7 bases. CDR1 is MDHEN and CDR2 is SYDVKM in the germline V gene. The CDR3 spans 14 residues. The CDR3 DNA reads as TGTGCCAGCAGGAGGACAGGGGGCGTGCATACGCAGTATTTT. It specifies CASRRTGGVHTQYF.

V usage is TRBV11-2 and J usage is TRBJ2-5; 9 bases are shared with TRBD1. The germline V gene has CDR1 SGHAT and CDR2 FQNNGV. The CDR3 spans 15 residues. V lost 2 bases, J lost 5 bases, and 6 bases stayed unmatched. CDR3 sequence reads: CASSLRTGVGETQYF. DNA of the CDR3: TGTGCCAGCAGCTTAAGGACAGGGGTGGGGGAGACCCAGTACTTC.

V usage is TRBV12-3 or TRBV12-4 and J usage is TRBJ2-7; a weak D match, TRBD2 (5 bases). The CDR3 loop spans 13 amino acids. V dropped 2 bases and J dropped 6 bases, with 11 bases sitting between them. In DNA form, the CDR3 reads TGTGCCAGCAGTTTATCCGGGGAAATCGAGCAGTACTTC. Encoded protein: CASSLSGEIEQYF.

The chain carries TRBV5-5 and TRBJ1-6; D gene uncertain. The germline V and J ends were trimmed by 4 bases and 7 bases, with 15 bases remaining between them. The CDR3 spans 15 residues. Germline V gives CDR1 SGHKS, CDR2 YYEKEE (reference sequence). The CDR3 sequence: CASSRTPTSNSPLHF. In DNA, the CDR3 is TGTGCCAGCAGCCGGACGCCGACCAGCAATTCACCCCTCCACTTT.

This clonotype was recorded at least ten times. The J gene is TRBJ2-2, the V gene TRBV7-2, with D perhaps matching TRBD2 (6 bases). V was shortened by 5 bases and J by 0 bases, with 13 bases between the two germline ends. The CDR3 contains 16 residues. Germline CDR1 is SGHTA and CDR2 is FQGNSA. The CDR3 DNA follows: TGTGCCAGCAGCAGGGACTCCTCCGCGAACACCGGGGAGCTGTTTTTT. Translated, it gives CASSRDSSANTGELFF.

The DNA of the CDR3 is TGTGCCAGCAGCCCAACGACTAGCGGGAGATCCGGGGAGCTGTTTTTT. Translation: CASSPTTSGRSGELFF. V gene TRBV7-7 combines with J gene TRBJ2-2, with TRBD2 matching 12 bases. Looked up from germline, CDR1 is SSHAT and CDR2 is FNYEAQ (reference sequence). Trimming took 5 bases from V and 6 from J; bases not matched to a gene: 7. This CDR3 has 16 amino acids.

The genes are TRBV20-1 and TRBJ1-3; 8 positions agree with TRBD1. Trimming cost V 6 bases and J 4 bases; bases outside gene matches: 8. Per germline, CDR1 DFQATT and CDR2 SNEGSKA (reference sequence). The length of the CDR3 is 14 residues. In DNA form, the CDR3 reads TGCAGTGCAAAGCACGGACAGGGAGGAAACACCATATATTTT. Translated: CSAKHGQGGNTIYF.

This clonotype was seen more than once but under ten times. One end of the junction is discordant with germline, which a read error may explain. The chain couples TRBV7-2 to TRBJ2-5; no clear D. The germline V gene has CDR1 SGHTA and CDR2 FQGNSA. This CDR3 comprises 11 residues. CDR3 region: CASRRVETRYF. CDR3 nucleotides: TGTGCCAGCAGGCGTGTTGAGACCCGGTACTTC. Filled out from reference TRBV7-2 and TRBJ2-5, the complete variable domain reads GAGVSQSPSNKVTEKGKDVELRCDPISGHTALYWYRQSLGQGLEFLIYFQGNSAPDKSGLPSDRFSAERTGGSVSTLTIQRTQQEDSAVYLCASRRVETRYFGPGTRLLVL.

This clonotype turned up a few times. V gene TRBV12-3 or TRBV12-4 combines with J gene TRBJ2-1, with 11 bases lining up with TRBD2. Unmatched junction bases numbered 10, after V lost 5 bases and J lost 7 bases. The CDR3 is made up of 16 amino acids. The CDR3 here is CASSPRLAGSLNEQFF. The CDR3 region has the DNA TGTGCCAGCAGTCCACGACTAGCGGGGAGTCTGAATGAGCAGTTCTTC.

The rearrangement joins TRBV5-6 to TRBJ2-1; D not resolved. Between the trimmed V and J ends, which lost 4 bases and 6 bases, there was a span of 17 bases. The CDR3 spans 15 residues. Germline CDR1 SGHDT, CDR2 YYEEEE. For the CDR3, the DNA is TGTGCCAGCAGCCCCGGGCTTAGTATAAGCAATGAGCAGTTCTTC. Its translation: CASSPGLSISNEQFF.